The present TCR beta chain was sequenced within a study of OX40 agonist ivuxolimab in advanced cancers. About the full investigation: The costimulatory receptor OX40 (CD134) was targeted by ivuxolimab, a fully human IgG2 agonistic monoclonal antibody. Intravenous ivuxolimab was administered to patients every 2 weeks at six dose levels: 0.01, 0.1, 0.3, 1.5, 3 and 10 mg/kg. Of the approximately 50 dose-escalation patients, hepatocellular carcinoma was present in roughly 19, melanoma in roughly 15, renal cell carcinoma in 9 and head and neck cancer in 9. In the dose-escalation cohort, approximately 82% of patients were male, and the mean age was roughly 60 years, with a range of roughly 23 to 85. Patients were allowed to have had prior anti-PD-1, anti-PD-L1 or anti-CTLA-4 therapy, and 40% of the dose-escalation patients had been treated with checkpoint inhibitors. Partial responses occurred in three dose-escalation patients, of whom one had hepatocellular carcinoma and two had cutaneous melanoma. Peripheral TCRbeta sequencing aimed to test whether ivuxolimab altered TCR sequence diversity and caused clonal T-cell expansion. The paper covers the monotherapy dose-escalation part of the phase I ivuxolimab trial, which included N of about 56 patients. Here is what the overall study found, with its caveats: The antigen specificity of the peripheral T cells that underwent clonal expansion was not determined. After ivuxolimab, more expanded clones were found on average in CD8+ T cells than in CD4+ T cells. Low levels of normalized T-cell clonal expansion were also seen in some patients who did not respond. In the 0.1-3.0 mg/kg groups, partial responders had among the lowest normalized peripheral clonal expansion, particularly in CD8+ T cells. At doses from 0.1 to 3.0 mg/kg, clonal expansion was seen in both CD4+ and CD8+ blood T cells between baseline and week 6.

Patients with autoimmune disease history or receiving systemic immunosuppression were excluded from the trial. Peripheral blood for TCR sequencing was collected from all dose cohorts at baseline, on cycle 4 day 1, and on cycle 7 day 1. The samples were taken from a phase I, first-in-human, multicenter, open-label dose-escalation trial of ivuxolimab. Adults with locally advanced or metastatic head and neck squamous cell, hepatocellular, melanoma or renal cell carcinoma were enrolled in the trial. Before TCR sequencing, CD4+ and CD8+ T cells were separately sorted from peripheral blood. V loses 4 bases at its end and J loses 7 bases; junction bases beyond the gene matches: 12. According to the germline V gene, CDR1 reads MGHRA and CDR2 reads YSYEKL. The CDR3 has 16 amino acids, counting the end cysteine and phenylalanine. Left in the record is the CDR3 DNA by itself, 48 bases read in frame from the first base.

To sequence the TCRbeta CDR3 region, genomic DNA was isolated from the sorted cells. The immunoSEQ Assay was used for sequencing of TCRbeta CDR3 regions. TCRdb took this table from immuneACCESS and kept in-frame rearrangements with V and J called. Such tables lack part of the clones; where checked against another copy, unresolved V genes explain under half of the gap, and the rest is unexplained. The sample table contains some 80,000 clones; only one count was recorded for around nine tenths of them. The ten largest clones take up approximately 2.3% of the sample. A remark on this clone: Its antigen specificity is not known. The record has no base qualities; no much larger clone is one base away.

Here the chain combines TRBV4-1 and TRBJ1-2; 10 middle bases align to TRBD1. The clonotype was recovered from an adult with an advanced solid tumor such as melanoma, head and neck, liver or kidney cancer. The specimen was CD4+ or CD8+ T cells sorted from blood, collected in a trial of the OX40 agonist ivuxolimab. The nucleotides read TGCGCCAGCAGCCCGCCGGGACAGGGGTTTCCTTTTGGCTACACCTTC. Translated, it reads CASSPPGQGFPFGYTF.